In this sample, the clone carrying this TCR beta chain turned up many times. Its specificity is not known. In each sample, at least 6.5 million PBMCs were isolated. RNA extraction gave at least 5.5 micrograms of total RNA per sample. CDR3 length: 15 amino acids. The V end lost 7 bases, the J end lost 4 bases, and 18 bases lay between the germline ends. Germline V gives CDR1 MNHEY, CDR2 SVGAGI. This sample stems from a study of blood T cells in healthy people across ages. Study-wide results and limits: More naive CD4+ cells and higher diversity marked long-lived donors relative to aged donors.

Using a J-beta primer mix together with a sample-barcoded 5' primer, a second PCR was run for roughly 6 to 12 cycles. TCRdb redid the calling of the 5' RACE reads with MiXCR, one entry per CDR3 protein. The table shows about 1.7 million distinct CDR3 sequences, with roughly 28% occurring only once. V usage is TRBV6-5 and J usage is TRBJ2-3, with D possibly being TRBD2 (6 bases). The sequencing input was blood. This sequence was found in a woman aged 25 to 39 in good health. This CDR3 is CASTLTGGRPDTQYF. The CDR3 nucleotides are TGTGCCAGCACCTTAACAGGAGGGAGACCAGATACGCAGTATTTT.